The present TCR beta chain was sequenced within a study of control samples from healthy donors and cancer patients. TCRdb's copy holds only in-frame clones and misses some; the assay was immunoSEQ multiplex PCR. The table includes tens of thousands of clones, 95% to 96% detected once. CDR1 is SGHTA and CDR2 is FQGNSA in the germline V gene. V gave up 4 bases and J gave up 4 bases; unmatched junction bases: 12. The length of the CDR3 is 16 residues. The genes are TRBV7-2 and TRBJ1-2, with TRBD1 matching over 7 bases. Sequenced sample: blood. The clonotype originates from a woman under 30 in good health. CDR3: CASSSSGGISSYGYTF. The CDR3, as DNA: TGTGCCAGCAGCTCATCAGGGGGGATCTCCTCCTATGGCTACACCTTC. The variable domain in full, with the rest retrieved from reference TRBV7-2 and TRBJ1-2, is GAGVSQSPSNKVTEKGKDVELRCDPISGHTALYWYRQSLGQGLEFLIYFQGNSAPDKSGLPSDRFSAERTGGSVSTLTIQRTQQEDSAVYLCASSSSGGISSYGYTFGSGTRLTVV.